What follows is one TCR beta chain and its context. Its target is unknown. Only in-frame clones appear in the TCRdb table, and some are missing; sequencing was by immunoSEQ multiplex PCR. This table holds 65,000 to 80,000 clones, 83% found once. This specimen comes from a study of T cell responses to AZD1222 COVID-19 vaccine. Findings and limits, study-wide: No day 14 peak samples; only post-peak repertoires were characterized. Baseline serostatus was positive in only six AZD1222 recipients.

Trimming took off 2 bases at V and 7 bases at J, with 8 bases between the two ends. CDR3 length equals 12 residues. Per the germline V gene, CDR1 is MRHNA and CDR2 is SNTAGT. J is TRBJ1-2 and V is TRBV6-4; D uncertain. The sequenced sample was peripheral blood, obtained 28 days after the second AZD1222 dose. This TCR was recovered from an adult who received the AZD1222 COVID-19 vaccine. The CDR3 spells CASSDRVGGYTF. The CDR3 DNA reads TGTGCCAGCAGTGACAGGGTTGGTGGCTACACCTTC.